This TCR beta chain came from a study of tumor and adjacent non-tumor tissue in lung cancer (dated by TCRdb to between 2018 and 2020). General notes on the study: Patients with adenocarcinoma (about twelve), squamous cell carcinoma (2) and small cell lung cancer (1) were included in the cohort. The approximately 15 patients were aged about 31 to 85 years, included 10 men and 5 women, and had TNM stage I to III disease. Sequencing produced about 130,000,000 productive TCRbeta reads in total, an average of around 4.2 million reads per sample. The study compared bulk TCRbeta repertoires between lung tumor tissue and matched distant non-tumor lung tissue from 15 or so lung cancer patients. Under 35 paired specimens, one tumor and one normal lung sample per patient, were profiled by TCRbeta CDR3 sequencing. Here is what the overall study found, with its caveats: Because peripheral blood was not sequenced, the blood TCRbeta repertoires of the lung cancer patients in the study went unexamined. The methods do not name the sequencing platform or mention unique molecular identifiers. TCR diversity was significantly higher in younger patients, and higher tumor TCR diversity was associated with shorter overall and disease-free survival. TCR diversity (inverse Simpson) was significantly higher in tumor than in normal lung tissue (roughly 430 vs 170, P = 0.0075, Mann-Whitney U test). In normal lung, the top 100 clones accounted for a significantly larger cumulative share of the repertoire than in tumor tissue. Only roughly 16 patients were in the cohort, and the authors stated that larger samples and more detailed clinical data are needed.

RNA was isolated from bulk, unsorted tissue, and RNA quality was assessed with a NanoDrop ND-1000 and an Agilent 2100. For the normal lung samples, distant non-tumor tissue was collected more than 3 cm away from the tumor edge. All donors had newly diagnosed lung cancer, had not received prior chemotherapy, and were admitted for thoracic surgery in China between August and November 2014. Anyone who had undergone radiotherapy or chemotherapy before, or who had another cancer at the same time, was left out of the study. Surgical tissue pieces of roughly 1-2.2 cm3 were preserved in RNAlater solution and stored at -80 °C until use. A note on this clonotype: The clone's antigen remains unknown. This CDR3 is missing its conserved last phenylalanine or tryptophan, likely due to a read error.

The CDR3 region is 14 residues in length, termini included. This entry keeps only the CDR3 DNA: 42 bases, framed from base 1. Cut back by 4 bases and 5 bases, the V and J ends lie 15 bases apart. The germline V gene provides CDR1 SGHRS and CDR2 YFSETQ. Libraries were prepared through multiplex PCR. The run used an Illumina HiSeq 2500. Following protocols modified from ARM-PCR, the researchers constructed TCRbeta libraries through three rounds of nested PCR with primers (Table S4). PCR products of 200-500 bp were gel-excised and purified with the QIAquick gel extraction kit before sequencing. The authors' pipeline ran thus. Reads were cleaned using Trimmomatic, were merged into complete CDR3 sequences using FLASH, and were assigned to V(D)J germline segments using MiTCR. Clonal diversity was calculated as the inverse Simpson's index using VDJtools. A read counted as productive if the sequence was in-frame and lacked a premature stop codon. Using fastp trimming at Q25 and MiXCR clonotype assembly, TCRdb reanalyzed the public sequencing data and kept in-frame beta chains. Under each unique CDR3 protein, matching rows form one entry showing the most common genes and DNA. TCRdb, not the authors, supplied the V and J calls. The sample contains roughly 48,000 distinct CDR3 sequences, roughly 67% of them found a single time. The top ten hold approximately 28% of the sample.

The source of this sequence is a woman in her 70s with non-small cell lung cancer. The chain joins TRBV5-1 to TRBJ2-5; a tentative D call is TRBD2 (5 bases match). Sequencing input: distant non-tumor lung tissue. This receptor carries the CDR3 CASSGSEREETQYL. DNA sequence: TGCGCCAGCAGCGGATCGGAGAGGGAGGAGACCCAGTACTTA.